This TCR beta chain is from a study of cytomegalovirus exposure and HLA in healthy donors. Use of 60 Vbeta and 13 Jbeta primers characterized the PCR. TCRdb's copy holds only in-frame clones and misses some; the assay was immunoSEQ multiplex PCR. In the table there are some 57,000 clones, 50% to 70% of which are singletons. The CDR3 totals 16 residues. Germline values: CDR1 MNHEY, CDR2 SVGAGI. Germline trimming cut 0 bases from V and 5 bases from J; bases unmatched to any gene: 6. The chain is built from TRBV6-5 and TRBJ2-2; 7 bases are shared with TRBD2. This receptor was taken from a human donor in good health. Sequencing was done on a sample of PBMCs. Here the CDR3 DNA reads TGTGCCAGCAGTTACTCGGGGCTAGCGGAGACCGGGGAGCTGTTTTTT. Translation: CASSYSGLAETGELFF.